A single sample gave rise to the 10 T cell receptor beta chains below, sequenced in a study of CD8+ T cells in alopecia areata. RNA, once extracted, was reverse transcribed into cDNA for use as the sequencing template. TCRdb's table, derived via immunoSEQ multiplex PCR, lists solely in-frame clones and lacks some. The sample yields more than 200,000 clones, roughly 40% seen once. Treatment of the sample: oral pan-JAK inhibitor, 5-10 mg twice daily. Sequencing used CD4+ T cells sorted from blood, obtained at roughly week 36, from a patient treated with tofacitinib. The receptors here all came from a human donor with alopecia areata.

The rearrangement links TRBV7-8 to TRBJ2-2; no reliable D call. V was shortened by 4 bases and J by 5 bases, with 17 bases between the two germline ends. The CDR3 runs to 16 residues. Germline values: CDR1 SGHVS, CDR2 FQNEAQ. DNA of the CDR3: TGTGCCAGCAGCTCCTTGGCGGCCGGTGTGACCGGGGAGCTGTTTTTT. Amino acid sequence: CASSSLAAGVTGELFF.

CDR3 nucleotide sequence: TGCGCCAGCAGCTTTAGCGGGAGTTTGCACGAGCAGTACTTC. Protein product: CASSFSGSLHEQYF. The rearrangement links TRBV5-1 to TRBJ2-7; 9 nucleotides align to TRBD2. The germline V gene encodes CDR1 SGHRS and CDR2 YFSETQ. The CDR3 has 14 amino acids. V was clipped by 2 bases and J by 5 bases; unmatched bases: 5.

This clone appeared many times. The chain employs TRBV11-2 and TRBJ1-1, with D possibly being TRBD1 (6 bases). V dropped 4 bases and J dropped 7 bases, with 13 bases sitting between them. This CDR3 region has 13 residues. Germline lookup yields CDR1 SGHAT and CDR2 FQNNGV. CDR3 coding DNA: TGTGCCAGCAGCTCGCAGGGGTTCGGTGAAGCTTTCTTT. It encodes CASSSQGFGEAFF.

This chain joins TRBV7-9 and TRBJ2-1, with TRBD2 matching 8 bases. J lost 7 bases, V lost 2 bases, and 10 bases had no gene match. This CDR3 region has 16 residues. In germline, CDR1 is SEHNR, CDR2 FQNEAQ (reference sequence). The CDR3 sequence: CASSLSRTSPSNEQFF. CDR3 coding DNA: TGTGCCAGCAGCTTAAGTCGGACTAGCCCGAGTAATGAGCAGTTCTTC.

The genes are TRBV11-3 and TRBJ2-1; 7 bases are a match to TRBD1. The germline V gene encodes CDR1 SGHNT and CDR2 YENEEA. This CDR3 has 15 amino acids. Trimming at V came to 6 bases and at J to 1 base, leaving 6 bases not matched to a gene. CDR3 sequence: CASRSGQLSYNEQFF. CDR3 nucleotides: TGTGCCAGCAGGTCGGGACAGCTATCCTACAATGAGCAGTTCTTC.

This clone has a handful of counts. The rearrangement uses TRBV29-1 and TRBJ2-4, with 9 bases fitting TRBD1. The CDR3 length is 14 residues. Germline values: CDR1 SQVTM, CDR2 ANQGSEA. V lost 4 bases to trimming and J lost 4 bases; unmatched junction nucleotides: 5. Here the CDR3 reads CSVVGQGLKNIQYF. For the CDR3, the DNA is TGCAGCGTTGTCGGACAGGGGTTAAAAAACATTCAGTACTTC.

The rearrangement joins TRBV6-5 to TRBJ1-2, with D possibly TRBD1 on 5 matching bases. CDR1 MNHEY and CDR2 SVGAGI come from the germline V gene. The CDR3 totals 12 residues. Trimming stripped 10 bases from V and 8 bases from J, with 17 bases between. CDR3 DNA sequence: TGTGCCACCCTGAGGGGATCCCTAGGCTACACCTTC. This translates into CATLRGSLGYTF.

CDR3 sequence reads: CASSFGQGIGANVLTF. Here the CDR3 DNA reads TGTGCCAGCAGCTTTGGACAGGGGATCGGGGCCAACGTCCTGACTTTC. The chain uses TRBV5-4 and TRBJ2-6; 9 nucleotides align to TRBD1. V lost 2 bases and J lost 4; bases outside the gene matches: 4. Germline V CDR1 and CDR2: SGHNT, YYREEE (reference sequence). This CDR3 comprises 16 residues.

With regard to this clone: The sample has other DNA sequences that encode this CDR3 too. For the CDR3, the DNA is TGTGCCAGCAGCAGGGGGGGTGAGCAGTACTTC. Amino acids: CASSRGGEQYF. The chain employs TRBV6-6 and TRBJ2-7, with D possibly being TRBD1 or TRBD2 (7 bases each). This CDR3 is 11 amino acids long. V dropped 6 bases and J dropped 7 bases, with 10 bases sitting between them. Germline CDR1 MNHNY, CDR2 SVGAGI (reference sequence).

V gene TRBV5-4 combines with J gene TRBJ1-2; D is perhaps TRBD1 (5 bases). CDR1 SGHNT and CDR2 YYREEE come from the germline V gene (reference sequence). This CDR3 spans 15 amino acids. V was pared by 0 bases and J by 7 bases, with 16 bases between. The CDR3: CASSLARDRIIGYTF. DNA for the CDR3: TGTGCCAGCAGCTTGGCCCGGGACCGGATTATTGGCTACACCTTC.